This T cell receptor (beta chain) was found in a study of blood T cell repertoires in COVID-19. About the study: The samples span acute and convalescent COVID-19 from the United States, Italy and Spain. Nucleic acid was either cDNA or gDNA, and it came from T cells, B-cell-depleted T cells, or PBMCs.

Authors' processing steps: Estimation of nucleated cell counts was performed using reference gene primer amplification. Here immunoSEQ multiplex PCR was the method, and the copy in TCRdb shows in-frame clones only, minus some. V and J calls plus clone size are reproduced from that table; the DNA served to infer D and trimming. The sample has under 70,000 clones, around 80% seen once. V was pared by 4 bases and J by 3 bases, with 5 bases of the junction left unmatched. Germline CDR1 SGHDT, CDR2 YYEEEE. This CDR3 has 15 residues. The V call is TRBV5-6, the J call TRBJ2-7; 12 bases fit TRBD2. Sequenced sample: peripheral blood. This TCR was sampled from an elderly woman with acute or convalescent COVID-19. This chain's CDR3 is CASSLGTSGFYEQYF. The CDR3 bases are TGTGCCAGCAGCCTAGGGACTAGCGGGTTCTACGAGCAGTACTTC.